The next 32 T cell receptor beta chains were all read from a single sample in a study of blood T cells in healthy people across ages. Sample-barcoded 5' priming and a J-beta primer mix drove a second PCR of roughly 7 to 11 cycles. In TCRdb, the 5' RACE reads were re-called with MiXCR into one record per CDR3 protein. The sample consists of 1 million or so distinct CDR3 sequences, 40% to 50% of them appearing once. The specimen sequenced was blood. Receptors originate from a woman aged 55-70 years in good health.

The rearrangement joins TRBV7-8 to TRBJ2-1; 9 bases agree with TRBD2. This CDR3 has 14 residues. The junction had 7 bases not matched to a gene; V was cut back by 8 bases and J by 5 bases. The germline CDR1 and CDR2 sequences are SGHVS and FQNEAQ. CDR3 nucleotide sequence: TGTGCCAGCGGCGGGGGGGCGTGGGACAATGAGCAGTTCTTC. Amino acid sequence: CASGGGAWDNEQFF. The full variable domain, completed using reference TRBV7-8 and TRBJ2-1, is GAGVSQSPRYKVAKRGQDVALRCDPISGHVSLFWYQQALGQGPEFLTYFQNEAQLDKSGLPSDRFFAERPEGSVSTLKIQRTQQEDSAVYLCASGGGAWDNEQFFGPGTRLTVL.

This chain links TRBV13 with TRBJ2-3; no definite D call. In germline, CDR1 is PRHDT, CDR2 FYEKMQ (reference sequence). With 4 bases removed from V and 5 bases from J, the gap between germline ends came to 7 bases. The CDR3 loop spans 12 amino acids. Written as DNA, the CDR3 is TGTGCCAGCAGCTACTTCGGAGATACGCAGTATTTT. As protein: CASSYFGDTQYF. The whole variable domain, filled in from reference TRBV13 and TRBJ2-3, reads AAGVIQSPRHLIKEKRETATLKCYPIPRHDTVYWYQQGPGQDPQFLISFYEKMQSDKGSIPDRFSAQQFSDYHSELNMSSLELGDSALYFCASSYFGDTQYFGPGTRLTVL.

This clonotype was detected once. The junction departs from germline at one end; a sequencing error may be responsible. V usage is TRBV29-1 and J usage is TRBJ2-1; D uncertain. The germline V gene has CDR1 SQVTM and CDR2 ANQGSEA. The CDR3 loop spans 13 amino acids. CDR3: CSGESRVYNEQFF. CDR3 in DNA: TGCAGCGGTGAATCTCGCGTATACAATGAGCAGTTCTTC.

This clonotype has just a few counts. The gene calls are TRBV10-3 and TRBJ2-1; D may correspond to TRBD1 or TRBD2 (5 bases each). This CDR3 is built from 15 residues. CDR1 ENHRY and CDR2 SYGVKD come from the germline V gene. Trimming removed 6 bases from V and 0 bases from J, with 12 bases in between. The CDR3 loop is CAIRGRESSYNEQFF. In nucleotides, the CDR3 is TGTGCCATCAGAGGCAGGGAGAGCTCCTACAATGAGCAGTTCTTC.

The rearrangement uses TRBV15 and TRBJ2-5, with 8 bases lining up with TRBD2. Germline loops: CDR1 LNHNV, CDR2 YYDKDF (reference sequence). The CDR3 has 15 amino acids. The V gene end was trimmed by 1 base and the J gene end by 3 bases; junction bases not matched to a gene: 4. CDR3 amino acids: CATSRAAAGEETQYF. The CDR3 nucleotides are TGTGCCACCAGCAGAGCGGCAGCGGGAGAAGAGACCCAGTACTTC.

This clonotype was counted a few times. The V gene is TRBV5-1, the J gene TRBJ1-1; D is perhaps TRBD1 (6 bases). The CDR3 spans 15 residues. Trimming pared 4 bases from V and 2 bases from J, leaving 15 bases between. Per the germline V gene, CDR1 is SGHRS and CDR2 is YFSETQ. This CDR3 is CASSSSQGLNTEAFF. The CDR3 DNA sequence: TGCGCCAGCAGCAGTTCCCAGGGGTTAAACACTGAAGCTTTCTTT.

This chain uses TRBV27 with TRBJ2-1, with D possibly matching TRBD1 (6 bases). This CDR3 comprises 16 residues. V gave up 3 bases and J gave up 2 bases, with 14 bases separating them. Germline CDR1 reads MNHEY; CDR2 reads SMNVEV (reference sequence). CDR3 residues: CASSFGQSLPYNEQFF. The DNA of the CDR3 is TGTGCCAGCAGTTTCGGACAGTCTTTACCCTACAATGAGCAGTTCTTC.

Only one count was recorded for this clonotype. The chain has TRBV27 and TRBJ1-5, with 7 bases lining up with TRBD1. The junction had 6 bases not matched to a gene; V was cut back by 3 bases and J by 7 bases. This CDR3 region has 14 residues. Germline values: CDR1 MNHEY, CDR2 SMNVEV (reference sequence). CDR3 nucleotide sequence: TGTGCCAGCAGTTTCGAGGGGGCCGGGCAGCCCCAGCATTTT. Translation: CASSFEGAGQPQHF.

This clonotype came up a few times. The chain has TRBV19 and TRBJ2-3, with no clear D. The germline CDR1 and CDR2 sequences are LNHDA and SQIVND (reference sequence). The CDR3 consists of 15 residues. Trimming took 0 bases from V and 1 from J, leaving 8 bases between them. This CDR3 is CASSIDGARTDTQYF. The CDR3 region has the DNA TGTGCCAGTAGTATAGATGGTGCTCGCACAGATACGCAGTATTTT.

The chain has TRBV11-2 and TRBJ2-7; either TRBD1 or TRBD2 may supply D (5 bases each). Germline V lookup: CDR1 SGHAT, CDR2 FQNNGV. The V end lost 4 bases, the J end lost 3 bases, and 19 bases lay between the germline ends. This CDR3 has 16 amino acids. CDR3 residues: CASSSPPGRPYYEQYF. CDR3 DNA sequence: TGTGCCAGCAGCTCCCCCCCGGGACGTCCCTACTACGAGCAGTACTTC.

The CDR3 here is CASSFTGTGVSNQPQHF. The CDR3 nucleotides read TGTGCCAGCAGCTTTACCGGGACAGGGGTTTCGAATCAGCCCCAGCATTTT. The V and J genes are TRBV7-9 and TRBJ1-5, with TRBD1 matching 10 bases. The J segment lost 4 bases and the V segment lost 3 bases, leaving 9 bases of the junction unmatched. CDR1 SEHNR and CDR2 FQNEAQ come from the germline V gene (reference sequence). This CDR3 spans 17 amino acids.

The sample holds a few counts of this clonotype. The rearrangement links TRBV20-1 to TRBJ2-5, with a possible D match to TRBD2 (6 bases). Germline V lookup: CDR1 DFQATT, CDR2 SNEGSKA (reference sequence). The CDR3 runs to 14 residues. V was pared by 2 bases and J by 1 base, with 11 bases between. The CDR3 region has the DNA TGCAGTGCTAGAATTTCGACTAGCCAAGAGACCCAGTACTTC. Protein: CSARISTSQETQYF.

This clonotype was counted between two and nine times. The chain links TRBV7-2 to TRBJ2-5; 8 nucleotides line up with TRBD2. J lost 10 bases, V lost 4 bases, and 17 bases had no gene match. The CDR3 runs 16 residues. Germline V CDR1 and CDR2: SGHTA, FQGNSA. The DNA for the CDR3 is TGTGCCAGCAGCTCCTGGCGGGGGGCGCTGGGAGGTAGCCAGTACTTC. Its protein product is CASSSWRGALGGSQYF.

This clonotype turned up a few times. This CDR3 is CSARTPSGSSDTQYF. CDR3 bases: TGCAGTGCCAGGACTCCTAGCGGGAGTTCAGATACGCAGTATTTT. This chain connects TRBV20-1 to TRBJ2-3; 10 bases fit TRBD2. The CDR3 extends over 15 amino acids. V was clipped by 6 bases and J by 4 bases; unmatched bases: 10. The germline gives CDR1 DFQATT, CDR2 SNEGSKA (reference sequence).

In regard to this clonotype: One junction end disagrees with the germline gene, perhaps due to a read error. This chain joins TRBV11-2 and TRBJ2-5, with unresolved D. CDR1 is SGHAT and CDR2 is FQNNGV in the germline V gene. The length of the CDR3 is 14 residues. The DNA of the CDR3 is TGTGCCAGCAGCTTAGAGCCTCTTCAAGGGACCCAGTACTTC. The encoded protein is CASSLEPLQGTQYF.

The V and J genes are TRBV2 and TRBJ1-4, with 8 positions matching TRBD1. Looked up from germline, CDR1 is SNHLY and CDR2 is FYNNEI. Losses at the gene ends were 6 bases for V and 8 bases for J; bases not matched to a gene: 8. The CDR3 runs 14 residues. The CDR3 protein is CASRARTGLEKLFF. CDR3 nucleotides: TGTGCCAGCAGGGCACGGACAGGGTTGGAAAAACTGTTTTTT.

This clonotype was counted many times. The V and J genes are TRBV12-3 or TRBV12-4 and TRBJ2-1; 10 positions agree with TRBD2. V lost 5 bases and J lost 9; bases outside the gene matches: 10. This CDR3 region has 15 residues. The CDR3 nucleotides read TGTGCCAGCAGTCCCCGTTCTAGCGGGAGTACTGAGCAGTTCTTC. Translated, it gives CASSPRSSGSTEQFF.

The DNA of the CDR3 is TGTGCCTGGAAGATACAGGGGGCCAAAAACATTCAGTACTTC. Its translation is CAWKIQGAKNIQYF. This rearrangement joins TRBV30 to TRBJ2-4, with TRBD1 matching 7 bases. The CDR3 extends over 14 amino acids. V dropped 4 bases and J dropped 1; count of bases not matched to a gene: 4. The germline V gene has CDR1 GTSNPN and CDR2 SVGIG (reference sequence).

This chain uses TRBV7-2 with TRBJ1-4; D might be TRBD1 (6 bases). The CDR3 sequence is 14 residues long. Trimming took off 7 bases at V and 8 bases at J, with 17 bases between the two ends. Germline assignment: CDR1 SGHTA and CDR2 FQGNSA. CDR3 sequence reads: CASTGGGGGEKLFF. In nucleotides, the CDR3 is TGTGCCAGCACCGGGGGCGGTGGGGGGGAAAAACTGTTTTTT. Drawing the rest from reference TRBV7-2 and TRBJ1-4, the complete variable domain is GAGVSQSPSNKVTEKGKDVELRCDPISGHTALYWYRQSLGQGLEFLIYFQGNSAPDKSGLPSDRFSAERTGGSVSTLTIQRTQQEDSAVYLCASTGGGGGEKLFFGSGTQLSVL.

The chain has TRBV7-9 and TRBJ2-5; possibly TRBD2 for D (5 bases). Germline V gene data show CDR1 as SEHNR and CDR2 as FQNEAQ (reference sequence). Trimming left V 6 bases short and J 11 bases short, with 28 bases between. The length of the CDR3 is 16 residues. This chain's CDR3 is CASSHKDGVIYNEQYF. CDR3 DNA: TGTGCCAGCAGTCACAAAGACGGGGTGATCTACAATGAGCAGTACTTC. Variable domain in full (rest from reference TRBV7-9 and TRBJ2-5): DTGVSQNPRHKITKRGQNVTFRCDPISEHNRLYWYRQTLGQGPEFLTYFQNEAQLEKSRLLSDRFSAERPKGSFSTLEIQRTEQGDSAMYLCASSHKDGVIYNEQYFGPGTRLLVL.

The V call is TRBV29-1, the J call TRBJ2-1; 9 nucleotides align to TRBD1. Germline CDR1 SQVTM, CDR2 ANQGSEA. The CDR3 length is 12 residues. The CDR3 reads CGARTGENEQFF. The CDR3 DNA reads as TGCGGCGCCAGGACAGGGGAGAATGAGCAGTTCTTC.

V gene TRBV29-1 combines with J gene TRBJ2-2; TRBD1 is a possible D gene (6 bases). V lost 1 base to trimming and J lost 1 base, with 10 bases between them. The germline gives CDR1 SQVTM, CDR2 ANQGSEA. CDR3 length equals 15 residues. CDR3 loop: CSVEGTDRNTGELFF. The CDR3 DNA reads TGCAGCGTTGAAGGGACAGACAGGAACACCGGGGAGCTGTTTTTT.

This clonotype was counted a few times. This chain connects TRBV7-3 to TRBJ2-5, with TRBD2 identical over 8 bases. The V gene's germline CDR1 is SGHTA and CDR2 FQGTGA. Losses at the gene ends were 5 bases for V and 5 bases for J; bases not matched to a gene: 4. The CDR3 covers 13 residues. The chain's CDR3 is CASSQTSEETQYF. In DNA form, the CDR3 reads TGTGCCAGCAGCCAGACTAGCGAGGAGACCCAGTACTTC.

This clonotype was seen repeatedly, ten times or more. This rearrangement joins TRBV7-2 to TRBJ2-7; weak D call: TRBD1 (5 bases). Trimming stripped 1 base from V and 5 bases from J, with 12 bases between. The CDR3 has 14 amino acids. Germline V gene sequence: CDR1 SGHTA, CDR2 FQGNSA. In DNA, the CDR3 is TGTGCCAGCAGCTTAGACGTCGCAGGGAACGAGCAGTACTTC. Translation: CASSLDVAGNEQYF.

This clonotype was detected only once. J is TRBJ2-5 and V is TRBV20-1; 8 bases map to TRBD2. The CDR3 loop spans 12 amino acids. The V and J ends lost 7 bases and 11 bases, in that order; junction bases with no gene match: 12. The germline gives CDR1 DFQATT, CDR2 SNEGSKA (reference sequence). Here the CDR3 reads CSVLAEYNEQYF. The CDR3 DNA reads TGCAGTGTACTAGCGGAGTACAATGAGCAGTACTTC.

This chain uses TRBV9 with TRBJ2-1; 12 nucleotides agree with TRBD2. The V gene's germline CDR1 is SGDLS and CDR2 YYNGEE. There are 16 residues in the CDR3. The trim removed 4 bases at V and 8 bases at J, leaving 10 bases unmatched. The CDR3 coding sequence is TGTGCCAGCAGCCTAAGGACTAGCGGGAATTTCGATGAGCAGTTCTTC. This codes for CASSLRTSGNFDEQFF.

This clonotype was counted between two and nine times. V and J are TRBV20-1 and TRBJ2-5; 7 bases fit TRBD2. Germline loops: CDR1 DFQATT, CDR2 SNEGSKA (reference sequence). Germline trimming cut 5 bases from V and 11 bases from J; bases unmatched to any gene: 20. There are 15 residues in the CDR3. DNA of the CDR3: TGCAGTGCTGAAACCGTAGCGGGTCCCCTACGAGGGCAGTACTTC. This translates into CSAETVAGPLRGQYF.

This chain connects TRBV20-1 to TRBJ1-4, with TRBD1 identical over 10 bases. The germline CDR1 and CDR2 sequences are DFQATT and SNEGSKA (reference sequence). CDR3 length: 15 residues. Trimming removed 6 bases from V and 8 bases from J; junction bases left unmatched: 12. CDR3 sequence (DNA): TGCAGTGCGAGGGACAGGGGAAGGGGTCGCGAAAAACTGTTTTTT. Translating it yields CSARDRGRGREKLFF.

This clonotype has at least ten counts. V is TRBV7-9 and J is TRBJ2-5, with a possible D match to TRBD2 (6 bases). Trimming shortened V by 3 bases and J by 5 bases, and 25 bases separated the two germline ends. CDR1 is SEHNR, CDR2 FQNEAQ, per germline (reference sequence). This CDR3 has 18 amino acids. The CDR3 DNA is TGTGCCAGCAGCTTTTACAAGGGAACCCTTGGGAGCGGGGAGACCCAGTACTTC. Its translation: CASSFYKGTLGSGETQYF.

This clonotype was picked up many times. The chain couples TRBV29-1 to TRBJ2-1; the match to TRBD2 covers 8 bases. V shed 8 bases and J 6 bases; nucleotides not matched to a gene: 12. The CDR3 length is 14 residues. Germline CDR1 and CDR2: SQVTM and ANQGSEA. As DNA, the CDR3 is TGCAGCTCCTGTAGGACTAGCCTGTCCAATGAGCAGTTCTTC. The encoded protein is CSSCRTSLSNEQFF.

This clonotype was detected ten times or more. The chain joins TRBV7-2 to TRBJ2-1; D not certain. V lost 1 base to trimming and J lost 9 bases, with 10 bases between them. The germline gives CDR1 SGHTA, CDR2 FQGNSA. The CDR3 is 13 amino acids. The CDR3 nucleotides read TGTGCCAGCAGCTTAGGCTACGCAGGTGAGCAGTTCTTC. Its translation: CASSLGYAGEQFF.

The rearrangement links TRBV3-1 to TRBJ2-1; perhaps TRBD2 as D (6 bases). In germline, CDR1 is LGHDT, CDR2 YNNKEL (reference sequence). The CDR3 is 13 residues long. The ends were cut back, 4 bases at V and 9 bases at J, with 13 bases in the middle. CDR3 region: CASSPRLDGEQFF. The CDR3 nucleotides read TGTGCCAGCAGCCCCCGACTAGATGGTGAGCAGTTCTTC.